This T cell receptor (beta chain) comes out of a study of Ad26.COV2.S vaccination and SARS-CoV-2 variants (dated by TCRdb to about 2021). Looking at the study overall: Vaccine-arm donors were drawn from COV1001, a multicentre, randomized, double-blind, placebo-controlled phase I-IIa trial of Ad26.COV2.S in healthy adults. Trial participants were randomized into five groups of five, in which low-dose or high-dose Ad26.COV2.S was given once or twice, or placebo was given on both occasions. Blinding of investigators to trial group allocation was maintained during experiments and outcome assessment. TCRbeta repertoire sequencing served as the tool for gauging how specific and how broad the SARS-CoV-2-reactive T cell receptors were following Ad26.COV2.S vaccination. A total of 32 samples were included in the TCR-sequenced set, comprising around 19 Ad26.COV2.S vaccine recipients, 5 placebo recipients and 8 SARS-CoV-2 convalescent individuals. Ad26.COV2.S was given intramuscularly at 5x10^10 or 1x10^11 viral particles, as a single shot or as two shots 56 days apart.

The immunoSEQ Assay was used to sequence TCRbeta CDR3 regions. After extraction, genomic DNA underwent amplification by bias-controlled multiplex PCR, followed by high-throughput sequencing. The authors' analysis ran thus. To quantify the absolute abundance of every unique TCRbeta CDR3 region, sequences were collapsed and filtered. T cell fraction was estimated by normalizing TCRbeta template counts to usable DNA, which was measured by amplifying reference genes present in all nucleated cells. Repertoire TCRs were annotated as SARS-CoV-2-specific when V gene, CDR3 amino acid sequence and J gene were exactly matched to a known reactive TCR set. The reference SARS-CoV-2 TCR set came from MIRA and was filtered for enrichment in COVID-19-positive ImmuneCODE repertoires, removing public or cross-reactive TCRs. Based on the MIRA antigens, annotated TCRs were further analysed at the level of specific ORF or position within ORF. Breadth was defined as annotated unique rearrangements over total unique productive rearrangements; depth was the summed frequency of those rearrangements. Group comparisons of TCR breadth used two-sided Wilcoxon rank-sum tests. Sourced from immuneACCESS, this table was stored by TCRdb with only in-frame sequences that have V and J called. A share of the clones is absent; for the studies checked, an unresolved V gene accounts for under half, and the remainder has no known explanation. That table is the source of V, J and clone size, and D and trimming were worked out from the DNA. This sample is represented by a few hundred thousand clones; around 86% of them were singletons. Together, the top ten hold roughly 3.1% of the sample.

Broader findings and caveats from the paper: The authors noted that total T cell responses may have been underestimated by the TCR breadth and depth analyses. Non-spike TCR breadth was comparable between vaccine and placebo recipients, consistent with the vaccine containing only spike. Spike-specific TCR breadth was higher in Ad26.COV2.S recipients than in placebo recipients (P = 0.0014). The study was not powered to compare responses between vaccine doses or regimens. Substantial breadth of spike-specific CD8+ and CD4+ T cell responses was reported after vaccination.

The CDR3 goes from the cysteine to the phenylalanine over 11 residues. Only the CDR3 DNA stays, 33 bases, in frame from base 1. A distance of 6 bases separates the germline ends of V and J, which lose 4 bases and 5 bases respectively. According to the germline V gene (reference sequence), CDR1 reads DFQATT and CDR2 reads SNEGSKA. Explained via the paper, the treatment or condition label denotes: 15 to 20 received Ad26.COV2.S at low or high dose, single or two shots; 5 received placebo; per-sample allocation not given. For vaccine and placebo recipients, repertoires were sequenced using samples collected on day 63 after the first injection. In Cohort 1b, 25 or so adults aged 18-55 years were enrolled at a single site in Boston, USA, between 29 July and 7 August 2020. Ad26.COV2.S consisted of a replication-incompetent adenovirus type 26 vector by which a prefusion-stabilized SARS-CoV-2 spike protein from the original Wuhan strain was expressed.

Points on this clone: Which antigen it targets is not known. The input lacks base qualities; no much larger clone sits a single base away.

Recombination connected TRBV20-1 to TRBJ2-1; perhaps TRBD2 is the D gene, with 5 bases matching. The clonotype comes from a person between 18 and 65 years old who received the Ad26.COV2.S COVID-19 vaccine or a placebo. Material: peripheral blood, obtained in a trial of Ad26.COV2.S vaccine versus placebo. DNA sequence: TGCAGTGCTAAGAGGGACAATGAGCAGTTCTTC. The resulting protein is CSAKRDNEQFF.